The T cell receptor (beta chain) under discussion was sequenced for a study of CXCR3-negative and CXCR3-positive naive CD8 T cells. Note on this clonotype: Its antigen is undetermined.

Germline assignment: CDR1 MNHEY and CDR2 SVGEGT. This CDR3 region has 12 residues. The study's findings and limits: Hydrophobicity of TRB CDR3s was greater in CXCR3-positive naive cells than in CXCR3-negative naive cells. Memory cells diverged, while naive CXCR3-positive and CXCR3-negative cells had similar TRBV-TRBJ usage.

In preparing the TRB cDNA libraries, 5' RACE with UMI labels was used. From its re-call of the 5' RACE reads, TCRdb lists each CDR3 protein once, without DNA. The sample shows 45,000 to 75,000 distinct CDR3 sequences, and 0.4% to 0.5% sits with its ten largest clones. The rearrangement uses TRBV6-2 or TRBV6-3 and TRBJ2-7; TCRdb picks TRBD1, but there is no DNA to check that call. The sample comprised naive CXCR3- CD8+ T cells from blood. Specified subset: CD45RO-CCR7+CD27+CD95- naive CD8+ T cells lacking CXCR3 (TNR3-). This clonotype was obtained from a human donor in good health. Some clones in this sample may be carry-over from other donors' samples. CDR3 region: CASSRTQNEQYF.